The next 29 T cell receptor beta chains were all read from a single sample in a study of CD8 T cells in Susac syndrome. An amount of RNA that ranged from 0.5 to 1 ug was reverse transcribed with random hexamers. One entry per CDR3 protein, called by TCRdb with MiXCR from the immunoSEQ multiplex PCR reads. The table lists hundreds of thousands of distinct CDR3 sequences, about 94% of them singletons. The sample consisted of CD4+ T cells from PBMCs. These receptors were collected from a human donor with Susac syndrome.

The CDR3 DNA reads as TGCAGTGCTAGTAGAGCGGGGAAAGAGACCCAGTACTTC. Its translation is CSASRAGKETQYF. The J gene is TRBJ2-5, the V gene TRBV20-1; 7 nucleotides agree with TRBD2. The length of the CDR3 is 13 residues. From germline, CDR1 is DFQATT and CDR2 SNEGSKA (reference sequence). The junction had 4 bases not matched to a gene; V was cut back by 3 bases and J by 3 bases.

V and J are TRBV7-9 and TRBJ2-7, with a weak D call TRBD1 (6 bases). The CDR3 length is 13 residues. Germline-derived CDR1 and CDR2 are SEHNR and FQNEAQ (reference sequence). Trimming removed 10 bases from V and 4 bases from J, with 17 bases in between. The CDR3 DNA sequence: TGTGCCACTACGGGGACAAACTCTTACGAGCAGTACTTC. Translating it yields CATTGTNSYEQYF. The full variable domain, with the rest looked up from reference TRBV7-9 and TRBJ2-7, is DTGVSQNPRHKITKRGQNVTFRCDPISEHNRLYWYRQTLGQGPEFLTYFQNEAQLEKSRLLSDRFSAERPKGSFSTLEIQRTEQGDSAMYLCATTGTNSYEQYFGPGTRLTVT.

The chain uses TRBV12-3 or TRBV12-4 and TRBJ1-4; D possibly corresponds to TRBD1 (6 bases). The CDR3 has 14 amino acids. V was shortened by 6 bases and J by 8 bases, with 16 bases between the two germline ends. The CDR3 loop reads CASRSGRGAEKLFF. The CDR3 DNA reads as TGTGCCAGCAGGTCGGGCAGGGGAGCGGAAAAACTGTTTTTT.

Written as DNA, the CDR3 is TGCAGTGCCTGGACAGGGGACGACTACACCTTC. It is translated as CSAWTGDDYTF. This chain uses TRBV20-1 with TRBJ1-2, with 9 positions matching TRBD1. The CDR3 covers 11 residues. CDR1 is DFQATT and CDR2 is SNEGSKA in the germline V gene (reference sequence). The V gene end was trimmed by 6 bases and the J gene end by 10 bases; junction bases not matched to a gene: 6.

The gene calls are TRBV19 and TRBJ2-1; 7 nucleotides match TRBD1. The CDR3 length is 15 residues. V lost 9 bases and J lost 7; bases outside the gene matches: 15. CDR1 is LNHDA and CDR2 is SQIVND in the germline V gene (reference sequence). DNA of the CDR3: TGTGCCAGCGGAAAAGGGACAGACGAAAGTAATGAGCAGTTCTTC. Residues: CASGKGTDESNEQFF.

The V and J genes are TRBV5-1 and TRBJ1-1; D uncertain. The V end was cut by 4 bases, the J end by 8 bases, with 15 bases between. From germline, CDR1 is SGHRS and CDR2 YFSETQ. The CDR3 loop spans 13 amino acids. This CDR3 is CASSPYPQEEAFF. The CDR3 DNA reads TGCGCCAGCAGCCCATACCCTCAGGAGGAAGCTTTCTTT. The full variable domain, with the rest looked up from reference TRBV5-1 and TRBJ1-1, is KAGVTQTPRYLIKTRGQQVTLSCSPISGHRSVSWYQQTPGQGLQFLFEYFSETQRNKGNFPGRFSGRQFSNSRSEMNVSTLELGDSALYLCASSPYPQEEAFFGQGTRLTVV.

The chain joins TRBV5-4 to TRBJ2-5; tentative D call: TRBD1 (7 bases). Per germline, CDR1 SGHNT and CDR2 YYREEE (reference sequence). The V gene lost 0 bases and the J gene lost 4 bases, with 13 bases spanning the gap. CDR3 size: 15 residues. The CDR3 loop is CASSLAGGGGETQYF. In DNA, the CDR3 is TGTGCCAGCAGCTTGGCAGGGGGAGGTGGAGAGACCCAGTACTTC.

The J gene is TRBJ2-1, the V gene TRBV27; 13 bases are shared with TRBD2. V dropped 5 bases and J dropped 6; count of bases not matched to a gene: 7. CDR3 length equals 16 residues. Germline V lookup: CDR1 MNHEY, CDR2 SMNVEV (reference sequence). In DNA form, the CDR3 reads TGTGCCAGCAGTCCACTAGCGGGGGGGCCTAGCAATGAGCAGTTCTTC. Its protein product is CASSPLAGGPSNEQFF.

The chain is built from TRBV7-2 and TRBJ2-5; possible D gene TRBD2, 5 bases. The end of the DNA aligns better with TRBJ2-7, so the J call may be wrong. Germline V gene lookup returns CDR1 SGHTA and CDR2 FQGNSA. This CDR3 contains 13 residues. The CDR3 DNA reads as TGTGCCAGCAGCTATCTAGCAGCCTACGAGCAGTACTTC. Amino acids: CASSYLAAYEQYF.

The chain uses TRBV11-1 and TRBJ2-2, with D perhaps matching TRBD1 (6 bases). Germline V gene lookup returns CDR1 SGHAT and CDR2 FQDESV (reference sequence). The CDR3 consists of 15 residues. The V end lost 5 bases, the J end lost 5 bases, and 15 bases lay between the germline ends. The CDR3: CASSRLQGETGELFF. The CDR3 DNA reads TGTGCCAGCAGCAGGCTACAGGGAGAAACCGGGGAGCTGTTTTTT.

The chain couples TRBV6-2 or TRBV6-3 to TRBJ2-2, with TRBD1 matching over 10 bases. V lost 6 bases to trimming and J lost 4 bases; unmatched junction nucleotides: 5. The CDR3 is 15 amino acids. Germline V lookup: CDR1 MNHEY, CDR2 SVGEGT. The CDR3 region is CASRGQGMGTGELFF. The DNA of the CDR3 is TGTGCCAGCAGGGGACAGGGGATGGGCACCGGGGAGCTGTTTTTT.

The J gene is TRBJ2-2, the V gene TRBV5-1; D uncertain. Trimming stripped 0 bases from V and 1 base from J, with 10 bases between. Germline V CDR1 and CDR2: SGHRS, YFSETQ. The CDR3 contains 16 residues. For the CDR3, the DNA is TGCGCCAGCAGCTTGGAACCAGGATTGAACACCGGGGAGCTGTTTTTT. Protein product: CASSLEPGLNTGELFF.

The chain couples TRBV29-1 to TRBJ1-2; 7 bases fit TRBD1. The trim removed 2 bases at V and 6 bases at J, leaving 12 bases unmatched. CDR3 length: 15 amino acids. Germline V lookup: CDR1 SQVTM, CDR2 ANQGSEA. The CDR3 nucleotides read TGCAGCGTTGAACCCGGGACAGCGTCGGTGGATGGCTACACCTTC. Protein product: CSVEPGTASVDGYTF.

The rearrangement uses TRBV6-2 or TRBV6-3 and TRBJ2-2; D uncertain. V was pared by 5 bases and J by 0 bases, with 4 bases between. This CDR3 is built from 13 residues. CDR1 MNHEY and CDR2 SVGEGT come from the germline V gene. The DNA of the CDR3 is TGTGCCAGCAGTACTACGAACACCGGGGAGCTGTTTTTT. Translating gives CASSTTNTGELFF.

The V and J genes are TRBV6-6 and TRBJ2-7; D perhaps matches TRBD1 (6 bases). Germline V gene data show CDR1 as MNHNY and CDR2 as SVGAGI (reference sequence). This CDR3 has 13 residues. Trimming stripped 2 bases from V and 6 bases from J, with 11 bases between. CDR3 bases: TGTGCCAGCAGTTACCCCACAGGGTTCGAGCAGTACTTC. This codes for CASSYPTGFEQYF.

This chain links TRBV4-3 with TRBJ2-2; 9 positions match TRBD2. The CDR3 runs to 16 residues. After removal of 1 base from V and 6 bases from J, the junction contained 6 bases not matched to a gene. Germline assignment: CDR1 LGHNA and CDR2 YSLEER. The CDR3 region is CASSQGQAGGPGELFF. As DNA, the CDR3 is TGCGCCAGCAGCCAAGGTCAAGCGGGGGGCCCCGGGGAGCTGTTTTTT.

V is TRBV19 and J is TRBJ1-2; no reliable D call. Trimming removed 5 bases at V and 5 bases at J, with 9 bases between. This CDR3 spans 12 amino acids. In germline, CDR1 is LNHDA, CDR2 SQIVND (reference sequence). The CDR3 bases are TGTGCCAGTAGTGCGGGTCGGTATGGCTACACCTTC. Translating gives CASSAGRYGYTF.

This rearrangement joins TRBV7-2 to TRBJ1-1; no firm D call. The germline V gene has CDR1 SGHTA and CDR2 FQGNSA. The V and J ends lost 1 base and 10 bases respectively, with 13 bases between them. There are 13 residues in the CDR3. The chain's CDR3 is CASSLVLRAPAFF. As DNA, the CDR3 is TGTGCCAGCAGCTTAGTTCTCCGGGCACCAGCTTTCTTT.

The J gene is TRBJ1-6, the V gene TRBV6-5; no clear D. Trimming stripped 6 bases from V and 10 bases from J, with 13 bases between. CDR1 is MNHEY and CDR2 is SVGAGI in the germline V gene. CDR3 size: 13 residues. CDR3 residues: CASRTSRYSPLHF. The CDR3 DNA reads TGTGCCAGCAGAACCTCCCGGTACTCACCCCTCCACTTT.

This chain joins TRBV12-3 or TRBV12-4 and TRBJ1-5; 9 bases agree with TRBD1. The V segment lost 6 bases and the J segment 5 bases; nucleotides outside the gene matches: 8. This CDR3 is 15 amino acids long. The CDR3 is CASSTGQGPYQPQHF. CDR3 DNA: TGTGCCAGCAGCACGGGACAGGGTCCCTATCAGCCCCAGCATTTT.

This clonotype was counted a single time. This chain links TRBV6-5 with TRBJ1-1; the D gene is possibly TRBD1 (5 bases). V was clipped by 6 bases and J by 3 bases, with 17 bases between them. CDR1 is MNHEY, CDR2 SVGAGI, per germline. The CDR3 runs to 15 residues. The CDR3 here is CASSPRGGVDTEAFF. CDR3 DNA sequence: TGTGCCAGCAGCCCTAGGGGAGGGGTTGACACTGAAGCTTTCTTT.

V usage is TRBV4-2 and J usage is TRBJ1-5; TRBD1 matches at 7 bases. This CDR3 region has 17 residues. The germline gives CDR1 LGHNA, CDR2 YNFKEQ. After removal of 0 bases from V and 9 bases from J, the junction contained 14 bases not matched to a gene. As DNA, the CDR3 is TGTGCCAGCAGCCAAGAGTCCCCCGACAGGGTGTTACGGCCCCAGCATTTT. Its translation: CASSQESPDRVLRPQHF.

The V gene is TRBV7-3, the J gene TRBJ1-1; unclear D gene. This CDR3 has 14 residues. CDR1 is SGHTA and CDR2 is FQGTGA in the germline V gene. V was shortened by 3 bases and J by 3 bases, with 11 bases between the two germline ends. This CDR3 reads CASSFQARDTEAFF. The CDR3 coding sequence is TGTGCCAGCAGCTTCCAGGCGCGGGACACTGAAGCTTTCTTT. The full variable domain, in which reference TRBV7-3 and TRBJ1-1 provide the parts outside the CDR3, is GAGVSQTPSNKVTEKGKYVELRCDPISGHTALYWYRQSLGQGPEFLIYFQGTGAADDSGLPNDRFFAVRPEGSVSTLKIQRTERGDSAVYLCASSFQARDTEAFFGQGTRLTVV.

The J gene is TRBJ2-7, the V gene TRBV3-1; D uncertain. CDR3 length: 13 amino acids. V was trimmed by 1 base and J by 2 bases, leaving 6 bases between them. Germline V CDR1 and CDR2: LGHDT, YNNKEL (reference sequence). The CDR3 DNA follows: TGTGCCAGCAGCCAAGGATGCCCCTACGAGCAGTACTTC. Translated, it gives CASSQGCPYEQYF.

The V and J genes are TRBV12-3 or TRBV12-4 and TRBJ2-1; TRBD2 matches 14 bases. Trimming removed 3 bases from V and 2 bases from J; junction bases left unmatched: 12. CDR3 length equals 20 residues. This CDR3 is CASSFRRDGLAGGPYNEQFF. The DNA for the CDR3 is TGTGCCAGCAGTTTCCGCCGGGACGGACTAGCGGGGGGACCCTACAATGAGCAGTTCTTC.

The chain's CDR3 is CSASGGTGGGYEQYF. CDR3 nucleotide sequence: TGCAGTGCTTCAGGGGGGACAGGGGGAGGGTACGAGCAGTACTTC. The gene calls are TRBV20-1 and TRBJ2-7; 11 positions match TRBD1. This CDR3 is built from 15 residues. Germline assignment: CDR1 DFQATT and CDR2 SNEGSKA (reference sequence). The V and J ends lost 5 bases and 4 bases, in that order; junction bases with no gene match: 10.

V gene TRBV30 combines with J gene TRBJ2-7; D remains unclear. V dropped 1 base and J dropped 3 bases, with 13 bases sitting between them. In germline, CDR1 is GTSNPN, CDR2 SVGIG (reference sequence). This CDR3 has 14 amino acids. The CDR3 sequence is CAWSDRDRDYEQYF. CDR3 DNA: TGTGCCTGGAGTGACCGAGATAGAGACTACGAGCAGTACTTC.

V is TRBV5-4 and J is TRBJ1-2; TRBD1 matches 8 bases. Germline CDR1 reads SGHNT; CDR2 reads YYREEE (reference sequence). The length of the CDR3 is 13 residues. Germline trimming cut 2 bases from V and 6 bases from J; bases unmatched to any gene: 3. The CDR3 DNA sequence: TGTGCCAGCAGCTTCACAGGGGGAGATGGCTACACCTTC. Translated, it gives CASSFTGGDGYTF.

The V call is TRBV29-1, the J call TRBJ2-3; D call uncertain. The germline V gene encodes CDR1 SQVTM and CDR2 ANQGSEA. The CDR3 length is 13 residues. With 6 bases removed from V and 2 bases from J, the gap between germline ends came to 12 bases. DNA for the CDR3: TGCAGCGTCCGGTCAACGAACACAGATACGCAGTATTTT. Translating it yields CSVRSTNTDTQYF.